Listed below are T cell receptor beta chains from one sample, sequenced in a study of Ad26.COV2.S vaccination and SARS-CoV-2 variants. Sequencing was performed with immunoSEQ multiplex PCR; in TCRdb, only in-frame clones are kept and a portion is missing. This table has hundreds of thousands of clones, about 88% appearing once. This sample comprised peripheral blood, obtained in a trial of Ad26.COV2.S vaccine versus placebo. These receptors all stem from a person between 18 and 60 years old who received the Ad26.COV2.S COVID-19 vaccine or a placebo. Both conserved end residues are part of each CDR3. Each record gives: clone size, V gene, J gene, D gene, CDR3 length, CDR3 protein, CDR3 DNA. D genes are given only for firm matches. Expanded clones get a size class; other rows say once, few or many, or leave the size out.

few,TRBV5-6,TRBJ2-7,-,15,CASSLITGPTYEQYF,TGTGCCAGCAGCTTGATAACAGGACCAACCTACGAGCAGTACTTC
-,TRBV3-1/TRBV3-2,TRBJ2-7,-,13,CASSRGTTYEQYF,TGTGCCAGCAGCCGGGGTACCACCTACGAGCAGTACTTC
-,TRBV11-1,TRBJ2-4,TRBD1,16,CASSPRTGRAKNIQYF,TGTGCCAGCAGCCCTAGGACAGGGCGAGCCAAAAACATTCAGTACTTC
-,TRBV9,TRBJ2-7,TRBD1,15,CASSPGQGASYEQYF,TGTGCCAGCAGCCCGGGACAGGGGGCTTCCTACGAGCAGTACTTC
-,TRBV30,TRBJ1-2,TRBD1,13,CAWGQEPNYGYTF,TGTGCCTGGGGACAGGAGCCTAACTATGGCTACACCTTC
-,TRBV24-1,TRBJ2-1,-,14,CATSDRASGDEQFF,TGTGCCACCAGTGACCGGGCTTCAGGGGATGAGCAGTTCTTC
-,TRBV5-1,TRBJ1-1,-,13,CASTSRLNTEAFF,TGCGCCAGCACATCAAGGTTGAACACTGAAGCTTTCTTT
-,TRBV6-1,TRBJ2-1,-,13,CASSERTDNEQFF,TGTGCCAGCAGTGAACGCACTGACAATGAGCAGTTCTTC
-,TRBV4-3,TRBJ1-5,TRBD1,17,CASSQGRDRGSNQPQHF,TGCGCCAGCAGCCAGGGGCGGGACAGGGGTTCCAATCAGCCCCAGCATTTT
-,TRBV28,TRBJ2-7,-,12,CASRIPQGEQYF,TGTGCCAGCAGGATCCCCCAGGGGGAGCAGTACTTC
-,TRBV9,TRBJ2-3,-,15,CASSAAGEITDTQYF,TGTGCCAGCAGCGCGGCCGGGGAGATCACAGATACGCAGTATTTT
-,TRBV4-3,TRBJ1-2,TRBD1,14,CASSQNTGVYGYTF,TGCGCCAGCAGCCAAAACACAGGGGTCTATGGCTACACCTTC
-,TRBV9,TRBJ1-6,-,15,CASSVEGSTDSPLHF,TGTGCCAGCAGCGTAGAGGGGAGTACGGATTCACCCCTCCACTTT
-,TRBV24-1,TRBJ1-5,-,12,CATSDKNQPQHF,TGTGCCACCAGTGATAAAAATCAGCCCCAGCATTTT
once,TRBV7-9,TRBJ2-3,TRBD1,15,CASSFTRGFVDTQYF,TGTGCCAGCAGCTTTACCAGGGGGTTTGTAGATACGCAGTATTTT
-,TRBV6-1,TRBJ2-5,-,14,CASSETPGGETQYF,TGTGCCAGCAGTGAGACCCCCGGGGGAGAGACCCAGTACTTC
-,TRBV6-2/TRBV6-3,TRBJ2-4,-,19,CASSPLEGSVLRAKNIQYF,TGTGCCAGCAGCCCTCTTGAGGGATCGGTTCTACGAGCCAAAAACATTCAGTACTTC
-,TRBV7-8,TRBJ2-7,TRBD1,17,CASRPTQDRGQSYEQYF,TGTGCCAGCAGACCCACCCAGGACAGGGGTCAGTCCTACGAGCAGTACTTC
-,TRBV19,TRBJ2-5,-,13,CASSMTIKETQYF,TGTGCCAGTAGTATGACCATAAAAGAGACCCAGTACTTC
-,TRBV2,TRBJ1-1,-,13,CASSPSANTEAFF,TGTGCCAGCTCCCCATCAGCGAACACTGAAGCTTTCTTT
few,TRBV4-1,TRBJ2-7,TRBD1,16,CASSQDRSLLPYEQYF,TGCGCCAGCAGCCAGGACAGGTCCCTTCTCCCCTACGAGCAGTACTTC
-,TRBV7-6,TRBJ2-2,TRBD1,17,CASSLGAGTGLAGELFF,TGTGCCAGCAGCTTAGGGGCCGGGACAGGACTCGCCGGGGAGCTGTTTTTT
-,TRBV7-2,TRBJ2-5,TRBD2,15,CASSMTSGSQETQYF,TGTGCCAGCAGCATGACTAGCGGGAGCCAAGAGACCCAGTACTTC
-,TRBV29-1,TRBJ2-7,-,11,CSVEDRRRQYF,TGCAGCGTTGAAGATCGTCGAAGGCAGTACTTC
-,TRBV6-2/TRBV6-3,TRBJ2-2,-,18,CASSYPTAGAPNTGELFF,TGTGCCAGCAGTTACCCGACCGCAGGGGCCCCGAACACCGGGGAGCTGTTTTTT
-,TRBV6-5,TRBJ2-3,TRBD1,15,CASRRPGQGTDTQYF,TGTGCCAGCAGACGTCCGGGACAGGGAACAGATACGCAGTATTTT
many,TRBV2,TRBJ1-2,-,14,CARQESTANYGYTF,TGTGCCAGGCAAGAGAGCACAGCTAACTATGGCTACACCTTC
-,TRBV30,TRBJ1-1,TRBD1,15,CAWRAPDRLNTEAFF,TGTGCCTGGAGGGCCCCGGACAGGTTGAACACTGAAGCTTTCTTT
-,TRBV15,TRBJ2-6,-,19,CATSRDPGVGGSGANVLTF,TGTGCCACCAGCAGAGATCCGGGCGTGGGGGGCTCTGGGGCCAACGTCCTGACTTTC
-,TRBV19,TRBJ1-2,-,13,CASTKGVLDGYTF,TGTGCCAGTACCAAGGGGGTGCTGGATGGCTACACCTTC
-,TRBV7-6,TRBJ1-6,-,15,CASSTGQNYNSPLHF,TGTGCCAGCAGCACAGGACAGAACTATAATTCACCCCTCCACTTT
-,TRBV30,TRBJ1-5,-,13,CAWKGNSNQPQHF,TGTGCCTGGAAGGGGAATAGCAATCAGCCCCAGCATTTT
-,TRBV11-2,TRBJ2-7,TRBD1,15,CASSSRQGTSYEQYF,TGTGCCAGCAGCTCCAGACAGGGGACCTCCTACGAGCAGTACTTC
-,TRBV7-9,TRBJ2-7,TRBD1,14,CASSRSGGPYEQYF,TGTGCCAGCAGCCGTTCAGGGGGTCCCTACGAGCAGTACTTC
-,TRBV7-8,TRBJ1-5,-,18,CASSQPKPGGYSNQPQHF,TGTGCCAGCAGCCAACCAAAACCTGGGGGGTATAGCAATCAGCCCCAGCATTTT
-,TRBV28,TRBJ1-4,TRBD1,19,CASSLGRGRGASTNEKLFF,TGTGCCAGCAGTTTGGGCAGGGGGAGGGGGGCCTCAACTAATGAAAAACTGTTTTTT
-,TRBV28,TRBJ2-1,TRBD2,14,CASTQREGLNEQFF,TGTGCCAGCACCCAGCGGGAGGGACTTAATGAGCAGTTCTTC
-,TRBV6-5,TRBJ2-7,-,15,CASPEGLGSSYEQYF,TGTGCCAGCCCCGAAGGCCTAGGGAGCTCCTACGAGCAGTACTTC
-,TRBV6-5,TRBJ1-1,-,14,CASSANWRDTEAFF,TGTGCCAGCAGCGCCAATTGGAGAGACACTGAAGCTTTCTTT
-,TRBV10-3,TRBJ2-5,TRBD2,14,CAIGTSGPQETQYF,TGTGCCATCGGGACTAGCGGCCCCCAAGAGACCCAGTACTTC
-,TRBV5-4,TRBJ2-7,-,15,CASSQGLLSSYEQYF,TGTGCCAGCAGCCAGGGACTCCTGAGCTCCTACGAGCAGTACTTC
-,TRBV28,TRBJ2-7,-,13,CASGDIGTYEQYF,TGTGCCAGCGGGGACATAGGAACCTACGAGCAGTACTTC
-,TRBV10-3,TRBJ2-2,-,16,CAISESGMTNTGELFF,TGTGCCATCAGTGAGTCCGGCATGACGAACACCGGGGAGCTGTTTTTT
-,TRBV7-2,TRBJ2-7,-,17,CASSLEVGRGRYYEQYF,TGTGCCAGCAGCTTAGAGGTAGGGCGGGGGCGATACTACGAGCAGTACTTC
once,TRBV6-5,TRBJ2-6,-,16,CASSYLQLSGANVLTF,TGTGCCAGCAGTTATCTACAGCTCTCTGGGGCCAACGTCCTGACTTTC
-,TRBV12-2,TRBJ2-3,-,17,CASRLGFSRARTDTQYF,TGTGCAAGTCGCTTAGGATTCAGCAGGGCGCGGACAGATACGCAGTATTTT
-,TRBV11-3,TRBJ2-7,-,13,CASSLEGAGEQYF,TGTGCCAGCAGCTTAGAGGGGGCTGGCGAGCAGTACTTC
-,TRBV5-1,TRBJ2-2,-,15,CASSFRTPVGGELFF,TGCGCCAGCAGCTTCCGGACGCCTGTTGGCGGGGAGCTGTTTTTT
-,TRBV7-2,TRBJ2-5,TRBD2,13,CASSFGGGETQYF,TGTGCCAGCAGCTTTGGCGGGGGTGAGACCCAGTACTTC
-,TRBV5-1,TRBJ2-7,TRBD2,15,CASSRLALRAYEQYF,TGCGCCAGCAGCCGACTAGCGTTAAGGGCCTACGAGCAGTACTTC
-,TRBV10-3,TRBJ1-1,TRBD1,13,CAIAGQGVTEAFF,TGTGCCATCGCGGGACAGGGCGTCACTGAAGCTTTCTTT